What follows is one T cell receptor (beta chain) and its context. What it binds is unknown. The assay was immunoSEQ multiplex PCR, and TCRdb's table has in-frame clones only and misses some. Of about 2.4 million clones in the sample, roughly 93% were seen once. This sample is drawn from a study of shared clonotypes between healthy human individuals. Background on the study: A donor's plate count was three for CD4 naive and three for CD4 memory; CD8 naive had two and CD8 memory one.

V shed 5 bases and J shed 0 bases, with 11 bases lying between them. The CDR3 is made up of 14 amino acids. In germline, CDR1 is SGHTA, CDR2 FQGNSA. General observations from the study: Only blood underwent sampling, and tissue repertoires likely differ.

The chain couples TRBV7-2 to TRBJ2-7, with D unresolved. The sample taken for sequencing was naive CD4+ T cells from PBMCs. Stated subset: CD45RA+ positively selected. The clonotype was recovered from a man between 18 and 29 years old in good health. Some clones in this sample may be carry-over from other donors' samples. The CDR3 loop is CASSLQSNSYEQYF. The DNA of the CDR3 is TGTGCCAGCAGCCTACAAAGTAACTCCTACGAGCAGTACTTC.